This paragraph covers one TCR beta chain sequence. A much larger clone is a single base away; this may be a read error. At the DNA level, this CDR3 is encoded by other sequences in the same sample as well. Per the authors' pipeline: ImmunoSEQ supplied junction-only sequences lacking quality scores, so filtering was different. TCRdb keeps only in-frame clones here, not all; method: immunoSEQ multiplex PCR. V, J and clone size derive from that table, while D and trimming were established from the DNA sequence. This table holds about 490,000 clones, about 82% found once. The entry originates in a study of shared clonotypes between healthy human individuals. Trimming took 2 bases from V and 0 from J, leaving 8 bases between them. Germline V gene data show CDR1 as KGHSH and CDR2 as LQKENI. The CDR3 extends over 15 amino acids. Every donor was a Caucasian adult from Nashville, Tennessee.

The V gene is TRBV18, the J gene TRBJ2-1; D unclear. This clonotype was obtained from a woman aged 35 to 49 in good health. Some clones in this sample may be carry-over from other donors' samples. The sample taken for sequencing was PBMCs. CDR3 DNA sequence: TGTGCCAGCTCACCAACCAGGAGCTCCTACAATGAGCAGTTCTTC. Residues: CASSPTRSSYNEQFF.